Following are 9 T cell receptor beta chains from one sample sequenced in a study of regulatory T cells in long-lasting Graves disease. Libraries of TCR beta came from iRepertoire HTBI primers plus Arm-PCR of CDR3 regions. Each CDR3 protein is one row after TCRdb ran MiXCR on the multiplex PCR reads. The data show around 250,000 distinct CDR3 sequences, under 20% seen once. Time point described: newly diagnosed GD, antithyroid drugs for less than 3 months. RNA from PBMCs was the source of the TCR library. The same specimen was also included in a second study, on T cells in Graves' hyperthyroidism and ophthalmopathy.

The sample here was peripheral blood mononuclear cells (PBMCs), taken at new diagnosis, from a patient treated with antithyroid drugs. Every receptor here comes from a woman younger than 45 with Graves disease.

This clonotype has a count of ten or more. The rearrangement joins TRBV3-1 to TRBJ1-2, with 7 nucleotides matching TRBD1. Trimming at V came to 3 bases and at J to 2 bases, leaving 9 bases not matched to a gene. This CDR3 comprises 16 residues. The V gene's germline CDR1 is LGHDT and CDR2 YNNKEL (reference sequence). CDR3 DNA sequence: TGTGCCAGCAGCCACCTGACAGGGCTATACAACTATGGCTACACCTTC. Translation: CASSHLTGLYNYGYTF.

Ten or more counts support this clonotype. The chain uses TRBV3-1 and TRBJ2-1; 10 bases align to TRBD1. CDR1 is LGHDT, CDR2 YNNKEL, per germline (reference sequence). V lost 4 bases to trimming and J lost 8 bases; unmatched junction nucleotides: 5. CDR3 size: 14 residues. The CDR3 sequence is CASSRQTGGDEQFF. The CDR3 bases are TGTGCCAGCAGCCGCCAGACAGGGGGCGATGAGCAGTTCTTC.

This clonotype was recorded at least ten times. V gene TRBV6-1 combines with J gene TRBJ1-1, with 7 bases aligning to TRBD1. This CDR3 is built from 13 residues. Germline V lookup: CDR1 MNHNS, CDR2 SASEGT. J lost 4 bases, V lost 6 bases, and 5 bases had no gene match. For the CDR3, the DNA is TGTGCCAGCAGGGACAGGCGAGGCACTGAAGCTTTCTTT. Translating gives CASRDRRGTEAFF.

This clonotype was seen ten or more times. The chain is built from TRBV20-1 and TRBJ2-7, with no clear D. V was cut by 1 base and J by 2 bases, with 3 bases left in between. Per germline, CDR1 DFQATT and CDR2 SNEGSKA (reference sequence). This CDR3 contains 11 residues. In DNA, the CDR3 is TGCAGTGCTAGAGCGACCTACGAGCAGTACTTC. Translating gives CSARATYEQYF.

This clonotype has only a few counts. The V and J genes are TRBV4-1 and TRBJ2-7; unclear D gene. Germline V lookup: CDR1 MGHRA, CDR2 YSYEKL. V shed 0 bases and J shed 3 bases, with 6 bases lying between them. The CDR3 extends over 13 amino acids. CDR3 loop: CASSQDRLYEQYF. CDR3 nucleotide sequence: TGCGCCAGCAGCCAAGATAGGCTCTACGAGCAGTACTTC.

This clonotype was observed a handful of times. The chain couples TRBV6-1 to TRBJ2-6, with D unclear. The CDR3 loop spans 14 amino acids. The ends were cut back, 4 bases at V and 0 bases at J, with 4 bases in the middle. Germline loops: CDR1 MNHNS, CDR2 SASEGT. Here the CDR3 DNA reads TGTGCCAGCAGTGGGACCTCTGGGGCCAACGTCCTGACTTTC. Amino acid sequence: CASSGTSGANVLTF.

Many counts were recorded for this clonotype. This chain's CDR3 is CASSQDGGGGRYTQYF. The CDR3 bases are TGTGCCAGCAGCCAAGATGGCGGGGGGGGCCGATATACGCAGTATTTT. The chain joins TRBV3-1 to TRBJ2-3, with TRBD2 matching 9 bases. Germline V gene sequence: CDR1 LGHDT, CDR2 YNNKEL (reference sequence). There are 16 residues in the CDR3. The junction had 8 bases not matched to a gene; V was cut back by 0 bases and J by 7 bases.

J is TRBJ1-4 and V is TRBV19; TRBD1 agrees at 11 bases. Trimming cost V 5 bases and J 7 bases; bases outside gene matches: 6. The CDR3 length is 15 residues. The germline CDR1 and CDR2 sequences are LNHDA and SQIVND (reference sequence). The CDR3 DNA reads as TGTGCCAGTAGTGCCCGGACAGGGGGCAGTGAAAAACTGTTTTTT. It translates to CASSARTGGSEKLFF.

The sample holds a few counts of this clonotype. The rearrangement uses TRBV6-1 and TRBJ2-1; D might be TRBD2 (7 bases). The CDR3 runs 15 residues. The germline V gene encodes CDR1 MNHNS and CDR2 SASEGT. The ends were cut back, 5 bases at V and 4 bases at J, with 15 bases in the middle. The CDR3 region is CASSTAGGHYNEQFF. The CDR3 DNA sequence: TGTGCCAGCAGTACCGCCGGGGGGCATTACAATGAGCAGTTCTTC.